This T cell receptor beta chain was obtained from a study of blood T cell repertoires in COVID-19. At the level of the study: The cDNA or gDNA used as material had been derived from T cells, B-cell-depleted T cells, or PBMCs.

Original data processing: Reference gene primer amplification yielded estimated nucleated cell counts. Produced via immunoSEQ multiplex PCR; TCRdb's table is partial and in-frame only. The DNA was the basis for D and trimming; V, J and clone size are from that table. Of about 59,000 clones in the sample, about 93% were seen once. Germline V CDR1 and CDR2: SGHRS, YFSETQ. The CDR3 spans 15 residues. V lost 4 bases and J lost 4; bases outside the gene matches: 8. The chain links TRBV5-1 to TRBJ1-2; 9 positions match TRBD1. This TCR was sampled from a man older than 75 with acute or convalescent COVID-19. Specimen: peripheral blood. The CDR3 spells CASSASGQGFYGYTF. CDR3 in DNA: TGCGCCAGCAGCGCCTCGGGACAGGGTTTCTATGGCTACACCTTC.